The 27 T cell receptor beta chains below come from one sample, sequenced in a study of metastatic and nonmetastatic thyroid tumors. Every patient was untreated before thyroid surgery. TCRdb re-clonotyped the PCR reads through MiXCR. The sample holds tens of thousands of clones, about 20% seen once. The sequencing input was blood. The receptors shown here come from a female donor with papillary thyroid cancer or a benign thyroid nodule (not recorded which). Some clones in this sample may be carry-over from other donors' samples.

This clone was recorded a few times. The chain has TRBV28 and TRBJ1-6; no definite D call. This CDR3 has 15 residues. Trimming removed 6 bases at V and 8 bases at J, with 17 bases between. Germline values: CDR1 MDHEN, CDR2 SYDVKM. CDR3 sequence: CASSSKGQAHSPLHF. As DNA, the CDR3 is TGTGCCAGCAGCTCCAAGGGCCAGGCGCATTCACCCCTCCACTTT.

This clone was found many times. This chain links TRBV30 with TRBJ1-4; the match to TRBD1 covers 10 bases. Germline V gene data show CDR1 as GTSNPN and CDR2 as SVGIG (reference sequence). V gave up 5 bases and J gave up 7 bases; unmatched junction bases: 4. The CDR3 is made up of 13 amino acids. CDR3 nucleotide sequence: TGTGCCTGGCGACAGGGGGCAGGTGAAAAACTGTTTTTT. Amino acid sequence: CAWRQGAGEKLFF.

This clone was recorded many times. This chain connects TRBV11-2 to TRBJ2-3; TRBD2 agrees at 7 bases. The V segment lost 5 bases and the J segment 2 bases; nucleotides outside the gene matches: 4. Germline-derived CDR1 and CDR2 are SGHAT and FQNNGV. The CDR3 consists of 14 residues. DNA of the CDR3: TGTGCCAGCAGCAGGAGGGACTACACAGATACGCAGTATTTT. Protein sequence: CASSRRDYTDTQYF.

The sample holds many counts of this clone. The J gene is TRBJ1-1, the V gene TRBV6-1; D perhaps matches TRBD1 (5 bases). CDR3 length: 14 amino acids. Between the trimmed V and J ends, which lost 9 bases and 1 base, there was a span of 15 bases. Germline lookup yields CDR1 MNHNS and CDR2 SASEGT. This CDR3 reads CASHPGRKNTEAFF. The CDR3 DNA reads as TGTGCCAGTCACCCGGGACGGAAGAACACTGAAGCTTTCTTT.

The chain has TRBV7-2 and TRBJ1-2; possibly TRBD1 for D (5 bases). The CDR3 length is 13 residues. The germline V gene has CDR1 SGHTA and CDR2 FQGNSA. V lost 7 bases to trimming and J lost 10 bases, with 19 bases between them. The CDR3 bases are TGTGCCAGCATCTCGGGGGGTGGTCAGGTCTACACCTTC. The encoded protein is CASISGGGQVYTF.

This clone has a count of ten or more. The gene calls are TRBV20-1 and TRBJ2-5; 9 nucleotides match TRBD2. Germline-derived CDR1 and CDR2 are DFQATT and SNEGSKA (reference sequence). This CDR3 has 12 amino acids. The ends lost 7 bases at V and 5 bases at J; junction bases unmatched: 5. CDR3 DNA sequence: TGCAGTGTTAAGCGGGAGGTGGAGACCCAGTACTTC. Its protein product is CSVKREVETQYF.

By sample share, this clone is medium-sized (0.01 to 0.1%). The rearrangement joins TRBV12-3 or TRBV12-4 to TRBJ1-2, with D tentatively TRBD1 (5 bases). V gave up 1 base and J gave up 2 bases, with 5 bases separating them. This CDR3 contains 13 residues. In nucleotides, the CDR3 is TGTGCCAGCAGTTTAGAGGGGAACTATGGCTACACCTTC. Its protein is CASSLEGNYGYTF.

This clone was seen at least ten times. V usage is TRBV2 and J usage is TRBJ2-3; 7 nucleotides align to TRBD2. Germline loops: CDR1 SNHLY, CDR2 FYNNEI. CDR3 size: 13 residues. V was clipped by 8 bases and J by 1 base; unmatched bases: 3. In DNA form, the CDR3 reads TGTGCCAGCGGGGGGGTCGGCACAGATACGCAGTATTTT. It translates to CASGGVGTDTQYF.

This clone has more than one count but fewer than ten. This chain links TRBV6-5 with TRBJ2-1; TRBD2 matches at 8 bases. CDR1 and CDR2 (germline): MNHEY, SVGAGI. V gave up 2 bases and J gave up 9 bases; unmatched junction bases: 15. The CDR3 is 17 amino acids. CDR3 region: CASSYKGLGAPRGEQFF. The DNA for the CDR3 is TGTGCCAGCAGTTACAAGGGACTAGGGGCCCCGAGGGGTGAGCAGTTCTTC.

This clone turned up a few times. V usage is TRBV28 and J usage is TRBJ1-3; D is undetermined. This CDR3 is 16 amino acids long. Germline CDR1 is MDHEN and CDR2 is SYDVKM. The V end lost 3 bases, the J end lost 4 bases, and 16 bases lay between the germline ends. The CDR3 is CASSLRGGDWGNTIYF. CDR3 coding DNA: TGTGCCAGCAGTTTGAGAGGAGGCGACTGGGGAAACACCATATATTTT.

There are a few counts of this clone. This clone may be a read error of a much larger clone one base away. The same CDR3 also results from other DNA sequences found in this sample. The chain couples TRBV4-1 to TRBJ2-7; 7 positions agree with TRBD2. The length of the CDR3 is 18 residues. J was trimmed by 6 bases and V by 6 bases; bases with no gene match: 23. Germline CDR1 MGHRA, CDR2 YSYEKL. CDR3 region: CASSQYPGWAGEFGEQYF. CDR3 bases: TGCGCCAGCAGTCAATACCCCGGGTGGGCGGGGGAGTTTGGCGAGCAGTACTTC.

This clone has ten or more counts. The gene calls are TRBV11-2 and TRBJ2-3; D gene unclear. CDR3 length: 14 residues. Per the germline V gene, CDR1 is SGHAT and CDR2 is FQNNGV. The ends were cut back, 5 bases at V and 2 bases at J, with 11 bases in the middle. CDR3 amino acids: CASSHAVDTDTQYF. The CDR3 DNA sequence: TGTGCCAGCAGCCACGCCGTGGACACAGATACGCAGTATTTT.

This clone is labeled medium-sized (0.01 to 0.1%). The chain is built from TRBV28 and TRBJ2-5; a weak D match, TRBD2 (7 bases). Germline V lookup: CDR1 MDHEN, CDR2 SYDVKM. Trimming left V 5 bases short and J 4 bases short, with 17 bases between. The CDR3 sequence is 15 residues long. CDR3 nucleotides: TGTGCCAGCAGTCAGAGGGTCGGGGGGCTAGAGACCCAGTACTTC. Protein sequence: CASSQRVGGLETQYF.

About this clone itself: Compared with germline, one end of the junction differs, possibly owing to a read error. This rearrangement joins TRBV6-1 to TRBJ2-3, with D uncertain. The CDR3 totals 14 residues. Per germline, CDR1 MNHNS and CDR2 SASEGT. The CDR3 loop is CAGSEWTRLDTQYF. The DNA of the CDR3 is TGTGCCGGCAGTGAATGGACCCGATTAGATACGCAGTATTTT.

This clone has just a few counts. The CDR3 DNA reads as TGTGCCAGTAGTACAAGGGACAGGGGCCGAAAACTGTTTTTT. It is translated as CASSTRDRGRKLFF. The chain recombines TRBV19 with TRBJ1-4, with 10 bases matching TRBD1. Germline loops: CDR1 LNHDA, CDR2 SQIVND (reference sequence). The CDR3 spans 14 residues. With V trimmed by 4 bases and J by 10 bases, 6 bases remained unmatched.

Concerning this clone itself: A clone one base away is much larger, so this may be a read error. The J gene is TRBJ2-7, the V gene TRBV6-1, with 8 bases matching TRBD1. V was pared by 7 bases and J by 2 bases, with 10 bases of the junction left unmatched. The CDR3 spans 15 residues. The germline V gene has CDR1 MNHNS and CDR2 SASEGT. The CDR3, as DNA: TGTGCCAGCATTTATTCTACAGGGGGAACCTACGAGCAGTACTTC. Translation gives CASIYSTGGTYEQYF.

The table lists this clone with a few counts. The CDR3 sequence is CASYAGNYGYTF. The CDR3 DNA follows: TGTGCCAGCTACGCAGGGAACTATGGCTACACCTTC. The V and J genes are TRBV28 and TRBJ1-2, with D perhaps TRBD1 (5 bases). Trimming shortened V by 8 bases and J by 2 bases, and 9 bases separated the two germline ends. The germline gives CDR1 MDHEN, CDR2 SYDVKM. CDR3 length: 12 amino acids.

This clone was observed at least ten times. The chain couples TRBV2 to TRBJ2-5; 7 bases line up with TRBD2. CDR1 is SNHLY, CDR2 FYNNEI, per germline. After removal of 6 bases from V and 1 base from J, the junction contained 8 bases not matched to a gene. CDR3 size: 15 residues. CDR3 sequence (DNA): TGTGCCAGCAGCCCTGGACTAGGCGGCCAAGAGACCCAGTACTTC. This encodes CASSPGLGGQETQYF.

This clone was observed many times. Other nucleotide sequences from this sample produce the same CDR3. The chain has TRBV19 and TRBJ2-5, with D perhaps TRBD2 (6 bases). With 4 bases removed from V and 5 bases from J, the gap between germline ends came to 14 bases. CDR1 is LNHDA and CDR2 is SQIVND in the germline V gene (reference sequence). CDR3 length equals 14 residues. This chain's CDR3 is CASSRGTSSETQYF. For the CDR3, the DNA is TGTGCCAGTAGTAGGGGTACTAGCTCCGAGACCCAGTACTTC.

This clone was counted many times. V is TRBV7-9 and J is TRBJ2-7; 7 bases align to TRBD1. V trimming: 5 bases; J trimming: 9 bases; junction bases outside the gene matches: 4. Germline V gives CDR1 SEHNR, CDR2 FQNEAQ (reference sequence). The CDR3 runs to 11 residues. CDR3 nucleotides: TGTGCCAGCAGCCCAGGGGGTTCGCAGTACTTC. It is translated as CASSPGGSQYF. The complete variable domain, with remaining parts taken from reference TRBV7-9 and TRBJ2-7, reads DTGVSQNPRHKITKRGQNVTFRCDPISEHNRLYWYRQTLGQGPEFLTYFQNEAQLEKSRLLSDRFSAERPKGSFSTLEIQRTEQGDSAMYLCASSPGGSQYFGPGTRLTVT.

CDR3 sequence: CASSRGFNQPQHF. The CDR3 region has the DNA TGTGCCAGCTCCCGGGGCTTCAATCAGCCCCAGCATTTT. The chain recombines TRBV11-1 with TRBJ1-5, with D possibly matching TRBD1 (5 bases). Trimming stripped 8 bases from V and 3 bases from J, with 11 bases between. This CDR3 contains 13 residues. Germline CDR1 reads SGHAT; CDR2 reads FQDESV (reference sequence).

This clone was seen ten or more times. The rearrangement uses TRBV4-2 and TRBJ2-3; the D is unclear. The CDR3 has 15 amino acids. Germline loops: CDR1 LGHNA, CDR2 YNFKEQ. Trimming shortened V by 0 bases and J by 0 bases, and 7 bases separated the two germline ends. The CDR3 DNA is TGTGCCAGCAGCCAAGATCCAACTAGCACAGATACGCAGTATTTT. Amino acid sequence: CASSQDPTSTDTQYF.

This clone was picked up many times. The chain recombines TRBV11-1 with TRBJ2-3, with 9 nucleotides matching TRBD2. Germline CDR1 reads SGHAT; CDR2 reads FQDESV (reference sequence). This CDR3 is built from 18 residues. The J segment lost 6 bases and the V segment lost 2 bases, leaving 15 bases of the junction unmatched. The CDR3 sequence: CASSLTLGREGSSDTQYF. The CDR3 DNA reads TGTGCCAGCAGCTTAACTCTAGGGCGGGAGGGCTCCTCGGATACGCAGTATTTT.

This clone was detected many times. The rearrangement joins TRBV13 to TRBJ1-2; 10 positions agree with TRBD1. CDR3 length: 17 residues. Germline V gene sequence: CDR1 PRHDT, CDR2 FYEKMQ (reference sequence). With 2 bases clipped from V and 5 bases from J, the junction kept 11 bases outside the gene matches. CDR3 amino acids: CASSLNGDRGFGYGYTF. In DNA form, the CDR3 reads TGTGCCAGCAGCTTAAATGGGGACAGGGGATTTGGTTATGGCTACACCTTC.

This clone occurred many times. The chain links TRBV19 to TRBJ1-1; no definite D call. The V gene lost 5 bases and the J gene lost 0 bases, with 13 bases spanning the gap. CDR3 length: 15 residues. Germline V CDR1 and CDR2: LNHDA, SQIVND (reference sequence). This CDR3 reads CASSQGQIMNTEAFF. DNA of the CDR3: TGTGCCAGTAGTCAAGGCCAGATCATGAACACTGAAGCTTTCTTT.

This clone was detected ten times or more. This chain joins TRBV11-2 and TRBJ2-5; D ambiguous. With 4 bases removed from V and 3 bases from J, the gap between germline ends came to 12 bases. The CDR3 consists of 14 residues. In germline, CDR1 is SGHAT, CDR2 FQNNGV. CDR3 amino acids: CASSYHWGKETQYF. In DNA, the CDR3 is TGTGCCAGCAGCTATCACTGGGGTAAAGAGACCCAGTACTTC.

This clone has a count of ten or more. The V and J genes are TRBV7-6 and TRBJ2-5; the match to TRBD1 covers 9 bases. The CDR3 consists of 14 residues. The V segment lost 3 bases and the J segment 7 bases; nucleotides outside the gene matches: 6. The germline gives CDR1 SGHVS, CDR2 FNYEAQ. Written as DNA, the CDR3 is TGTGCCAGCAGCTTTCAAGCACAGGGGGCGACCCAGTACTTC. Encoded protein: CASSFQAQGATQYF.